These T cell receptor beta chains were read from a single sample in a study of blood T cell repertoires in COVID-19. Data came from immunoSEQ multiplex PCR; TCRdb stores just in-frame clones and leaves some out. The data contain 120,000 or so clones, roughly 90% of them singletons. Sequencing was carried out using peripheral blood. Receptor source: a woman at least 80 years old with acute or convalescent COVID-19. Each CDR3 is given with its conserved first and last residue. The order of the fields is J gene, clone size, D gene, V gene, CDR3 protein, CDR3 DNA. D genes are given only for firm matches. Clone size is not always given. Where it is, it says once, few, many or a class for expanded clones.

j_call: TRBJ1-5
clone_size: .
d_call: TRBD1
v_call: TRBV6-1
cdr3_aa: CASSGQGSYSNQPQHF
cdr3_nt: TGTGCCAGCAGTGGACAGGGTTCCTATAGCAATCAGCCCCAGCATTTT

j_call: TRBJ2-2
clone_size: .
d_call: TRBD2
v_call: TRBV7-9
cdr3_aa: CASSRLAGNTGELFF
cdr3_nt: TGTGCCAGCAGCCGACTAGCGGGAAACACCGGGGAGCTGTTTTTT

j_call: TRBJ2-3
clone_size: .
d_call: TRBD2
v_call: TRBV18
cdr3_aa: CASSPRGRLAGGTDTQYF
cdr3_nt: TGTGCCAGCTCACCACGTGGTCGGCTAGCGGGGGGAACAGATACGCAGTATTTT

j_call: TRBJ2-1
clone_size: once
d_call: .
v_call: TRBV19
cdr3_aa: CASSLYNEQFF
cdr3_nt: TGTGCCAGTAGTCTCTACAATGAGCAGTTCTTC

j_call: TRBJ2-2
clone_size: .
d_call: .
v_call: TRBV18
cdr3_aa: CASSKDKPTGAGELFF
cdr3_nt: TGTGCCAGCTCAAAGGACAAACCTACGGGGGCCGGGGAGCTGTTTTTT

j_call: TRBJ2-5
clone_size: .
d_call: TRBD2
v_call: TRBV19
cdr3_aa: CASSQLAGIPQETQYF
cdr3_nt: TGTGCCAGTAGTCAACTAGCGGGAATCCCCCAAGAGACCCAGTACTTC

j_call: TRBJ1-1
clone_size: few
d_call: .
v_call: TRBV5-4
cdr3_aa: CASRDTGINTEAFF
cdr3_nt: TGTGCCAGCAGGGATACAGGGATCAACACTGAAGCTTTCTTT

j_call: TRBJ2-1
clone_size: .
d_call: .
v_call: TRBV5-4
cdr3_aa: CASSGGGVGYNEQFF
cdr3_nt: TGTGCCAGCAGTGGAGGCGGTGTTGGCTACAATGAGCAGTTCTTC

j_call: TRBJ2-5
clone_size: few
d_call: TRBD2
v_call: TRBV6-4
cdr3_aa: CASRGLSSGTPRETQYF
cdr3_nt: TGTGCCAGCAGGGGCCTAAGTAGCGGGACCCCCCGGGAGACCCAGTACTTC

j_call: TRBJ2-1
clone_size: once
d_call: .
v_call: TRBV9
cdr3_aa: CASSVGGSGIYNEQFF
cdr3_nt: TGTGCCAGCAGCGTAGGGGGTAGCGGCATATACAATGAGCAGTTCTTC

j_call: TRBJ2-5
clone_size: .
d_call: .
v_call: TRBV6-1
cdr3_aa: CASSELAGDILETQYF
cdr3_nt: TGTGCCAGCAGTGAACTGGCAGGGGATATATTAGAGACCCAGTACTTC

j_call: TRBJ2-1
clone_size: .
d_call: .
v_call: TRBV9
cdr3_aa: CASSVDWGRDEQFF
cdr3_nt: TGTGCCAGCAGCGTAGATTGGGGCAGGGATGAGCAGTTCTTC

j_call: TRBJ2-3
clone_size: .
d_call: .
v_call: TRBV25-1
cdr3_aa: CASSEYRQSDTQYF
cdr3_nt: TGTGCCAGCAGTGAATACAGGCAATCAGATACGCAGTATTTT

j_call: TRBJ1-1
clone_size: .
d_call: .
v_call: TRBV12-3/TRBV12-4
cdr3_aa: CASSQGRTEAFF
cdr3_nt: TGTGCCAGCAGTCAGGGCAGGACTGAAGCTTTCTTT

j_call: TRBJ2-1
clone_size: .
d_call: TRBD1
v_call: TRBV19
cdr3_aa: CASSPDRGSYNEQFF
cdr3_nt: TGTGCCAGTAGTCCGGACAGGGGATCCTACAATGAGCAGTTCTTC

j_call: TRBJ2-2
clone_size: .
d_call: .
v_call: TRBV19
cdr3_aa: CASSPGMGTGELFF
cdr3_nt: TGTGCCAGTAGTCCAGGGATGGGAACCGGGGAGCTGTTTTTT

j_call: TRBJ2-7
clone_size: .
d_call: .
v_call: TRBV10-1
cdr3_aa: CASSESTAAYEQYF
cdr3_nt: TGCGCCAGCAGTGAGTCTACTGCGGCCTACGAGCAGTACTTC

j_call: TRBJ2-3
clone_size: .
d_call: TRBD1
v_call: TRBV19
cdr3_aa: CASSIIYGTPRDRDTQYF
cdr3_nt: TGTGCCAGTAGTATAATATACGGGACACCCAGGGACAGAGATACGCAGTATTTT

j_call: TRBJ2-5
clone_size: .
d_call: TRBD2
v_call: TRBV2
cdr3_aa: CASSPAGGGETQYF
cdr3_nt: TGTGCCAGCAGTCCCGCGGGAGGGGGAGAGACCCAGTACTTC

j_call: TRBJ2-5
clone_size: few
d_call: TRBD1
v_call: TRBV5-1
cdr3_aa: CASSYRGDGETQYF
cdr3_nt: TGCGCCAGCAGTTACAGGGGTGACGGGGAGACCCAGTACTTC

j_call: TRBJ1-2
clone_size: few
d_call: .
v_call: TRBV4-1
cdr3_aa: CASSQDMGLYGYTF
cdr3_nt: TGCGCCAGCAGCCAAGATATGGGGCTCTATGGCTACACCTTC

j_call: TRBJ2-5
clone_size: .
d_call: TRBD2
v_call: TRBV7-2
cdr3_aa: CASSPGRTSGSGTQYF
cdr3_nt: TGTGCCAGCAGCCCGGGCCGGACTAGCGGATCTGGGACCCAGTACTTC

j_call: TRBJ1-5
clone_size: .
d_call: .
v_call: TRBV6-5
cdr3_aa: CASSYSNGQPQHF
cdr3_nt: TGTGCCAGCAGTTACTCGAACGGTCAGCCCCAGCATTTT

j_call: TRBJ2-3
clone_size: once
d_call: .
v_call: TRBV7-8
cdr3_aa: CASSLSGGTDTQYF
cdr3_nt: TGTGCCAGCAGCTTATCGGGGGGCACAGATACGCAGTATTTT